The 32 T cell receptor beta chains listed next were all sequenced from one sample in a study of CXCR3-negative and CXCR3-positive naive CD8 T cells. UMI-tagged TRB cDNA libraries were built via 5' RACE. Reanalyzing the 5' RACE reads, TCRdb keeps one entry per CDR3 protein, without DNA. The sample table includes some 130,000 distinct CDR3 sequences. The sequenced sample was naive CXCR3- CD8+ T cells from blood. Subset meaning: CD45RO-CCR7+CD27+CD95- naive CD8+ T cells lacking CXCR3 (TNR3-). These receptors all stem from a human donor in good health. Some clones in this sample may be carry-over from other donors' samples.

The rearrangement joins TRBV20-1 to TRBJ2-7. CDR1 DFQATT and CDR2 SNEGSKA come from the germline V gene (reference sequence). The length of the CDR3 is 14 residues. The CDR3 is CSASTSGRAYEQYF.

This chain joins TRBV7-6 and TRBJ2-2. Germline values: CDR1 SGHVS, CDR2 FNYEAQ. CDR3 length: 15 amino acids. The CDR3 region is CASSLRPGNTGELFF.

The J gene is TRBJ2-3, the V gene TRBV28; TCRdb's D call, TRBD2, is unchecked because there is no DNA. Germline V lookup: CDR1 MDHEN, CDR2 SYDVKM. The CDR3 contains 18 residues. The CDR3 reads CASSPMFGLASFTDTQYF.

The chain links TRBV5-4 to TRBJ2-6. This CDR3 comprises 16 residues. CDR1 and CDR2 (germline): SGHNT, YYREEE (reference sequence). CDR3 residues: CASSLDPGSGANVLTF.

This chain joins TRBV4-1 and TRBJ1-1. CDR3 size: 12 residues. Germline V gene data show CDR1 as MGHRA and CDR2 as YSYEKL. The chain's CDR3 is CASSQGRHGAFF.

V usage is TRBV19 and J usage is TRBJ1-1; the TRBD1 assignment by TCRdb is unverifiable without DNA. The CDR3 contains 18 residues. CDR1 and CDR2 from the germline V gene are LNHDA and SQIVND (reference sequence). The CDR3 region is CASTSLILRPLFNTEAFF.

The CDR3 spells CASSQDGRDSTDTQYF. V usage is TRBV3-1 and J usage is TRBJ2-3. CDR1 and CDR2 (germline): LGHDT, YNNKEL (reference sequence). The CDR3 has 16 residues.

CDR3: CASSLGWDGGSSYEQYF. The chain links TRBV11-2 to TRBJ2-7; the TCRdb D gene call, TRBD1, has no DNA to confirm it. CDR3 length: 17 residues. The germline V gene has CDR1 SGHAT and CDR2 FQNNGV.

The rearrangement joins TRBV5-6 to TRBJ1-2. The CDR3 consists of 15 residues. Looked up from germline, CDR1 is SGHDT and CDR2 is YYEEEE. CDR3 in amino acids: CASSAGGRRNDGYTF.

The chain has TRBV12-3 or TRBV12-4 and TRBJ2-7. The CDR3 runs 18 residues. This CDR3 is CASSQDQDPIRYHYEQYF.

V and J are TRBV20-1 and TRBJ2-7; TCRdb gives TRBD1 as the D gene, but with no DNA this cannot be confirmed. Germline V gene data show CDR1 as DFQATT and CDR2 as SNEGSKA (reference sequence). The length of the CDR3 is 14 residues. This CDR3 is CSATNRDHSYEQYF.

This CDR3 is CASSPLLKAAGQYF. This sequence joins TRBV3-1 and TRBJ2-7; TCRdb's assignment of TRBD2 cannot be checked, as there is no DNA. Germline assignment: CDR1 LGHDT and CDR2 YNNKEL (reference sequence). The CDR3 has 14 residues.

The chain has TRBV7-9 and TRBJ2-7; TCRdb returns TRBD1, unconfirmable since there is no DNA. Germline loops: CDR1 SEHNR, CDR2 FQNEAQ (reference sequence). This CDR3 contains 16 residues. This CDR3 is CASSPTRGTDIYEQYF.

The CDR3 here is CASSLEGSNTGELFF. The chain is built from TRBV5-5 and TRBJ2-2; TCRdb indicates TRBD2, and absent DNA this call remains unverified. The CDR3 totals 15 residues. Germline V gives CDR1 SGHKS, CDR2 YYEKEE (reference sequence). Combining the CDR3 with reference TRBV5-5 and TRBJ2-2 gives the whole variable domain DAGVTQSPTHLIKTRGQQVTLRCSPISGHKSVSWYQQVLGQGPQFIFQYYEKEERGRGNFPDRFSARQFPNYSSELNVNALLLGDSALYLCASSLEGSNTGELFFGEGSRLTVL.

The chain uses TRBV9 and TRBJ2-1; the D gene TCRdb calls, TRBD1, cannot be checked with no DNA. Germline V lookup: CDR1 SGDLS, CDR2 YYNGEE. The CDR3 loop spans 15 amino acids. CDR3 in amino acids: CASSVWGTAYNDQFF.

V and J are TRBV28 and TRBJ2-7; TCRdb's D call, TRBD1, is unchecked because there is no DNA. Looked up from germline, CDR1 is MDHEN and CDR2 is SYDVKM. The CDR3 extends over 16 amino acids. This chain's CDR3 is CASSLWGTGASYEQYF. Filled out from reference TRBV28 and TRBJ2-7, the complete variable domain reads DVKVTQSSRYLVKRTGEKVFLECVQDMDHENMFWYRQDPGLGLRLIYFSYDVKMKEKGDIPEGYSVSREKKERFSLILESASTNQTSMYLCASSLWGTGASYEQYFGPGTRLTVT.

This chain connects TRBV9 to TRBJ2-7. This CDR3 has 13 residues. CDR1 SGDLS and CDR2 YYNGEE come from the germline V gene. CDR3 amino acids: CASSPQVTYEQYF. The complete variable domain, with remaining parts taken from reference TRBV9 and TRBJ2-7, reads DSGVTQTPKHLITATGQRVTLRCSPRSGDLSVYWYQQSLDQGLQFLIQYYNGEERAKGNILERFSAQQFPDLHSELNLSSLELGDSALYFCASSPQVTYEQYFGPGTRLTVT.

The chain links TRBV6-6 to TRBJ2-1; TCRdb's D call, TRBD1, is unchecked because there is no DNA. CDR3 length: 12 amino acids. CDR1 and CDR2 (germline): MNHNY, SVGAGI (reference sequence). The CDR3: CASSHGGNEQFF.

The chain links TRBV7-2 to TRBJ2-5; TCRdb's D gene call, TRBD1, goes unchecked for lack of DNA. Germline V lookup: CDR1 SGHTA, CDR2 FQGNSA. CDR3 size: 17 residues. CDR3 in amino acids: CASSTRTGTEVLETQYF.

The gene calls are TRBV19 and TRBJ1-5; without DNA, the TCRdb call of TRBD1 cannot be checked. Germline loops: CDR1 LNHDA, CDR2 SQIVND (reference sequence). The CDR3 is made up of 14 amino acids. The CDR3 here is CATTAGTVNQPQHF.

The genes are TRBV24-1 and TRBJ1-2; no DNA is available, so the TRBD1 call from TCRdb remains unchecked. Germline loops: CDR1 KGHDR, CDR2 SFDVKD. The CDR3 length is 13 residues. The CDR3 sequence: CATSDGTGDGYTF.

CDR3 region: CASIGGGLNEQFF. This rearrangement joins TRBV27 to TRBJ2-1; TCRdb's D gene call, TRBD2, goes unchecked for lack of DNA. This CDR3 has 13 residues. Germline loops: CDR1 MNHEY, CDR2 SMNVEV (reference sequence).

The chain recombines TRBV28 with TRBJ2-7; lacking DNA, the TRBD2 call made by TCRdb goes unchecked. In germline, CDR1 is MDHEN, CDR2 SYDVKM. This CDR3 region has 13 residues. CDR3 region: CASKGRLIYEQYF.

The V call is TRBV29-1, the J call TRBJ2-7; the D call from TCRdb, TRBD1, cannot be confirmed without DNA. CDR1 and CDR2 (germline): SQVTM, ANQGSEA. This CDR3 contains 12 residues. Here the CDR3 reads CSVEGQGYEQYF.

The chain employs TRBV6-5 and TRBJ2-7; TCRdb returns TRBD1, unconfirmable since there is no DNA. The CDR3 spans 16 residues. Germline V gene sequence: CDR1 MNHEY, CDR2 SVGAGI. The CDR3 loop reads CASSHPGREPTYEQYF.

The rearrangement links TRBV29-1 to TRBJ2-7; lacking DNA, the TRBD1 call made by TCRdb goes unchecked. Germline CDR1 is SQVTM and CDR2 is ANQGSEA. The CDR3 runs 13 residues. CDR3 sequence: CSGGSGAAYEQYF.

The V gene is TRBV9, the J gene TRBJ2-7; TCRdb designates TRBD2, a call that cannot be tested without DNA. The CDR3 is made up of 15 amino acids. In germline, CDR1 is SGDLS, CDR2 YYNGEE. CDR3 sequence reads: CASSPRTSGMYEQYF.

This rearrangement joins TRBV10-3 to TRBJ2-1; TCRdb designates TRBD1, a call that cannot be tested without DNA. CDR3 length equals 15 residues. CDR1 and CDR2 (germline): ENHRY, SYGVKD. CDR3 in amino acids: CAISPGTGRNNEQFF.

The genes are TRBV7-9 and TRBJ2-1; lacking DNA, the TRBD1 call made by TCRdb goes unchecked. Germline V gene lookup returns CDR1 SEHNR and CDR2 FQNEAQ (reference sequence). This CDR3 is 14 amino acids long. The CDR3 is CASSLAAVPDEQFF.

The CDR3 spells CASSVVGGARFLDEQFF. This chain uses TRBV9 with TRBJ2-1; TCRdb lists TRBD2, though no DNA is available to test this call. The CDR3 totals 17 residues. Germline CDR1 reads SGDLS; CDR2 reads YYNGEE. The variable domain in full, with the rest retrieved from reference TRBV9 and TRBJ2-1, is DSGVTQTPKHLITATGQRVTLRCSPRSGDLSVYWYQQSLDQGLQFLIQYYNGEERAKGNILERFSAQQFPDLHSELNLSSLELGDSALYFCASSVVGGARFLDEQFFGPGTRLTVL.

J is TRBJ1-3 and V is TRBV7-2; the TRBD1 assignment by TCRdb is unverifiable without DNA. Germline assignment: CDR1 SGHTA and CDR2 FQGNSA. This CDR3 is built from 15 residues. This CDR3 is CASSPTTGPGNTIYF.

The chain combines TRBV29-1 with TRBJ2-2. CDR1 and CDR2 from the germline V gene are SQVTM and ANQGSEA. This CDR3 has 11 residues. The CDR3 is CSAQSTGELFF.